This is a list of T cell receptor beta chains from one sample in a study of response to subunit inactivated influenza vaccine. MiXCR was run by TCRdb on the RT-PCR reads, yielding one entry per CDR3 protein. The data hold 700,000 to 800,000 distinct CDR3 sequences, with approximately 17% observed a single time. The sample was PBMCs from blood, taken approximately 5 days after vaccination. The receptors stem from a man between 50 and 59 years old who received an inactivated influenza vaccine. Both conserved end residues are part of each CDR3. A D gene is named only where the DNA matches it firmly. Clone size appears in some rows only: once, few, many, or a class for an expanded clone.

j_gene	abundance	v_gene	d_gene	CDR3nt	CDR3aa
TRBJ1-5	-	TRBV7-2	-	TGTGCCAGCAGCTTAAGCAGGGACCAAAATCAGCCCCAGCATTTT	CASSLSRDQNQPQHF
TRBJ2-2	many	TRBV12-3/TRBV12-4	-	TGTGCCAGCAGTGGTAGGACAGTTACCGGGGAGCTGTTTTTT	CASSGRTVTGELFF
TRBJ2-5	-	TRBV20-1	TRBD2	TGCAGTGCTAGGGACCTACTAGCGGGAGCGGGTATGGAGACCCAGTACTTC	CSARDLLAGAGMETQYF
TRBJ1-2	few	TRBV27	-	TGTGCCAGCAGTTTGCCCCCAGGAGCTAACTATGGCTACACCTTC	CASSLPPGANYGYTF
TRBJ1-6	-	TRBV11-2	TRBD1	TGTGCCAGCAGCTTAGTACAGGGGAAGTCACCCCTCCACTTT	CASSLVQGKSPLHF
TRBJ1-2	-	TRBV20-1	-	TGCAGTGCCCTCGGACAGAGCCTCTATGGCTACACCTTC	CSALGQSLYGYTF
TRBJ1-5	few	TRBV27	TRBD1	TGTGCCAGCTCCAGGGGGACGACAGGGAGGGAAAGCAATCAGCCCCAGCATTTT	CASSRGTTGRESNQPQHF
TRBJ2-5	-	TRBV4-2	TRBD2	TGTGCCAGCAGCCAAGAGGTGGGAGGGCGAGAGACCCAGTACTTC	CASSQEVGGRETQYF
TRBJ2-1	-	TRBV28	-	TGTGCCAGCAGTCCAAACGGACGGCCTCACGAGCAGTTCTTC	CASSPNGRPHEQFF
TRBJ2-5	-	TRBV20-1	TRBD1	TGCAGTGTACCGAGGACAGGGGGCAGAGAGACCCAGTACTTC	CSVPRTGGRETQYF